This T cell receptor beta chain appears in the sequencing data of a study of blood T cell repertoires in COVID-19. Per the original methods: Amplified reference gene primers provided the basis for estimating nucleated cell counts. Generated by immunoSEQ multiplex PCR, the TCRdb table keeps only in-frame clones and is missing some. That table supplies the V and J calls and clone size; D and trimming were determined from the DNA. This sample has about 190,000 clones, with around 78% found just once. Germline V gene data show CDR1 as SQVTM and CDR2 as ANQGSEA. The CDR3 spans 15 residues. Trimming removed 3 bases from V and 1 base from J; junction bases left unmatched: 8.

This sequence was found in a woman at least 80 years old with active or convalescent COVID-19. The V gene is TRBV29-1, the J gene TRBJ2-7; 8 positions agree with TRBD1. Sequences were obtained from peripheral blood. The CDR3 region has the DNA TGCAGCGTTGATATCCCGGGACAGGCTTCCTACGAGCAGTACTTC. It translates to CSVDIPGQASYEQYF.